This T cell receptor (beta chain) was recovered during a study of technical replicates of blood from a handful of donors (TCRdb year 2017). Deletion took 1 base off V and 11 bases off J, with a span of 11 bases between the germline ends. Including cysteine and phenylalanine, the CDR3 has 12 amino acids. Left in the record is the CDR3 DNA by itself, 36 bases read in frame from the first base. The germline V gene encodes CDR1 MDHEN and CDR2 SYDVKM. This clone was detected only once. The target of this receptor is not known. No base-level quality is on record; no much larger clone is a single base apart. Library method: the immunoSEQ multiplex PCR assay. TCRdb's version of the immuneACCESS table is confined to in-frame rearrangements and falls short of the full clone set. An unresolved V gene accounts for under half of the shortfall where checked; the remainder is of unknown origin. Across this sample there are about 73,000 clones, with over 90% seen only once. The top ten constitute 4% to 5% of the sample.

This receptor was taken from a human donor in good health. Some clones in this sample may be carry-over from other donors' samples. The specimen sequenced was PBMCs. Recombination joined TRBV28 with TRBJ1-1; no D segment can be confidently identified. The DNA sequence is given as TGTGCCAGCAGTTTATCCGGGGATAAGGCTTTCTTT. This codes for CASSLSGDKAFF.